The TCR beta chain described here comes from a study of tumour-infiltrating T cells in Burkitt lymphoma. Study-wide context: Survival, overall and progression-free, tracked with productive clonality.

The table lists this clone with a few counts. The protocol was immunoSEQ multiplex PCR, while the TCRdb copy is restricted to in-frame clones and leaves out a portion. This table holds around 15,000 clones, almost 80% found once. This CDR3 is built from 13 residues. The ends were cut back, 4 bases at V and 4 bases at J, with 11 bases in the middle. Germline V CDR1 and CDR2: SGHNT, YYREEE (reference sequence). V usage is TRBV5-4 and J usage is TRBJ1-2; D ambiguous. The clonotype originates from a human donor with diffuse large B-cell lymphoma. Sequencing was done on a sample of tumor tissue. The CDR3: CASSPRSTYGYTF. CDR3 sequence (DNA): TGTGCCAGCAGCCCCCGGAGTACCTATGGCTACACCTTC.